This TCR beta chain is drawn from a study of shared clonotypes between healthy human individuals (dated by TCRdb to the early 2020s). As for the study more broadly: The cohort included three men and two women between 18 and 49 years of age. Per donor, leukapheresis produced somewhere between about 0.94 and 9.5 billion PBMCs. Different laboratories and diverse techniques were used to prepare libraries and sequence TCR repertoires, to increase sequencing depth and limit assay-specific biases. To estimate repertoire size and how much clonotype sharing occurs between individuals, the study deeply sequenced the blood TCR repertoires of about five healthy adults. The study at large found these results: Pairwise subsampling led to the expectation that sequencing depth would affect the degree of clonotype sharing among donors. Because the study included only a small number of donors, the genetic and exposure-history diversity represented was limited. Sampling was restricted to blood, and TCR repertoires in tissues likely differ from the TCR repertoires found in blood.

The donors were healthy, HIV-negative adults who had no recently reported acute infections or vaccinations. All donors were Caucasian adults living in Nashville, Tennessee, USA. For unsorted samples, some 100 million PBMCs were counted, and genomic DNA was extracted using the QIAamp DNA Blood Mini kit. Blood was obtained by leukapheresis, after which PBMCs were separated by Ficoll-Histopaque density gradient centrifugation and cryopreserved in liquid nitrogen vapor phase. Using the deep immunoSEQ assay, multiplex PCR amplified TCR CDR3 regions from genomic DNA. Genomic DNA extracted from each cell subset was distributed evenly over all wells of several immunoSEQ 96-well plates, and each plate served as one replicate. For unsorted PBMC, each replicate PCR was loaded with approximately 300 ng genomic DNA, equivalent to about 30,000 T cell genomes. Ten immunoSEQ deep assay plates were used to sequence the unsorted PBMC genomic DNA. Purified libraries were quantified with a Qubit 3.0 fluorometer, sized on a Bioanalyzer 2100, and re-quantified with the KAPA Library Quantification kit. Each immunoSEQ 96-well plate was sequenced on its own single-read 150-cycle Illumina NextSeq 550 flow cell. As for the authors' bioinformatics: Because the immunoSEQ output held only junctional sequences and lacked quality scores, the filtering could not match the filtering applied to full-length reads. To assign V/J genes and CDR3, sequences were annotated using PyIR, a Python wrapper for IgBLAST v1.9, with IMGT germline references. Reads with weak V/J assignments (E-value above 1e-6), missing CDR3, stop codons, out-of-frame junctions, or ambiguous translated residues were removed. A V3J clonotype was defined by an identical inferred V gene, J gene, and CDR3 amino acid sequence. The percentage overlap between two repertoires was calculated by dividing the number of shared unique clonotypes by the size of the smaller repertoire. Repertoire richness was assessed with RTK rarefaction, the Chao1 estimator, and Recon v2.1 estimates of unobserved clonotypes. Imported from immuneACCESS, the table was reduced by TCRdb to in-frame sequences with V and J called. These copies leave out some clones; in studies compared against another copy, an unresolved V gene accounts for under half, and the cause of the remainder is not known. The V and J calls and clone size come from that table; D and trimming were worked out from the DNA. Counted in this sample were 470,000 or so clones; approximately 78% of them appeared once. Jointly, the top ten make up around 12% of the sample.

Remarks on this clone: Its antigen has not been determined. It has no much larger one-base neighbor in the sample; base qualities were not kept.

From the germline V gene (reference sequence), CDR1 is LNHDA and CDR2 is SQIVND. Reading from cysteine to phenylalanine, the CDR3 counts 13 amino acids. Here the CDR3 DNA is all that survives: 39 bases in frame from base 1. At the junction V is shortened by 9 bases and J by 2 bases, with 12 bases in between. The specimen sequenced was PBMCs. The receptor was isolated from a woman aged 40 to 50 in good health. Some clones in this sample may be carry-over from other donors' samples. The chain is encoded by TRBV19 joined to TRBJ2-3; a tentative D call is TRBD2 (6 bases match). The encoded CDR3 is CASTGLPTDTQYF. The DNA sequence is TGTGCCAGCACTGGACTACCCACAGATACGCAGTATTTT. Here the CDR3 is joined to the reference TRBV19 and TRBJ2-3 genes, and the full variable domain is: DGGITQSPKYLFRKEGQNVTLSCEQNLNHDAMYWYRQDPGQGLRLIYYSQIVNDFQKGDIAEGYSVSREKKESFPLTVTSAQKNPTAFYLCASTGLPTDTQYFGPGTRLTVL.